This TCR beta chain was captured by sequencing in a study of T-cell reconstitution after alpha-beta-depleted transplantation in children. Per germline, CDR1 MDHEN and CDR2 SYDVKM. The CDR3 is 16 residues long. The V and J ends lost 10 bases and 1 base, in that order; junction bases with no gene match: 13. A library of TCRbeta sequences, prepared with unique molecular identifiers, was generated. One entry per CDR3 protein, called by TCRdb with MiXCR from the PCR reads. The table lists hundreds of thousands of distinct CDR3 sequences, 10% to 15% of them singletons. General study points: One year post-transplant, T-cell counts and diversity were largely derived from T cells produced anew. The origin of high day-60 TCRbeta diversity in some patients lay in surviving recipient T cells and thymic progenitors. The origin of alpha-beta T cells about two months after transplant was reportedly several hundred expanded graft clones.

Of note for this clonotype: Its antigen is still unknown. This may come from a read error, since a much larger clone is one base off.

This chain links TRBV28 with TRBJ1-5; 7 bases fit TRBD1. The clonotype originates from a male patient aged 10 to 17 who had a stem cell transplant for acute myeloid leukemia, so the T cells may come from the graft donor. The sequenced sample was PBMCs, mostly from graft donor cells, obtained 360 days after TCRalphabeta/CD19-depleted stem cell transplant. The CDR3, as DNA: TGTGCCAACAGGCTCCGACAGGGCCTCAGCAATCAGCCCCAGCATTTT. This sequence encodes CANRLRQGLSNQPQHF.